This T cell receptor (beta chain) was documented in a study of cytomegalovirus exposure and HLA in healthy donors. Whole-study results and caveats: TCR beta chains numbering more than 150 were designated cytomegalovirus-associated.

This clone was seen just once. Its target is unknown. The V gene end was trimmed by 3 bases and the J gene end by 5 bases; junction bases not matched to a gene: 3. The germline gives CDR1 SGHNT, CDR2 YENEEA. The CDR3 contains 13 residues. With 60 Vbeta and 13 Jbeta primers, the PCR was carried out. TCRdb's table, derived via immunoSEQ multiplex PCR, lists solely in-frame clones and lacks some. The sample holds about 160,000 clones; less than 80% are singletons and the top ten take more than 4%. The TCR sequence derives from a man aged 40-49 years in good health and CMV-seronegative. The sequencing input was PBMCs. The chain joins TRBV11-3 to TRBJ1-1, with 7 bases fitting TRBD1. Written as DNA, the CDR3 is TGTGCCAGCAGCTTCGGGACAGATACTGAAGCTTTCTTT. Its translation is CASSFGTDTEAFF.